This passage covers 7 T cell receptor beta chains from one sample sequenced in a study of blood T cell repertoires in COVID-19. Assay used: immunoSEQ multiplex PCR; TCRdb lists only in-frame clones, some missing. The repertoire includes about 120,000 clones, 82% of them detected once, and about 12% sits in the top ten. Sequencing was performed on peripheral blood. The receptors originated from a human donor in a cohort sampled during active COVID-19.

The chain couples TRBV5-1 to TRBJ2-1; weak D call: TRBD1 (5 bases). Looked up from germline, CDR1 is SGHRS and CDR2 is YFSETQ. Trimming stripped 2 bases from V and 5 bases from J, with 11 bases between. This CDR3 contains 14 residues. CDR3 nucleotide sequence: TGCGCCAGCAGCTTAAGCCAGGGCCACAATGAGCAGTTCTTC. The encoded protein is CASSLSQGHNEQFF.

Only a few counts were recorded for this clone. This sequence joins TRBV5-1 and TRBJ1-2, with a possible D match to TRBD1 (6 bases). CDR1 and CDR2 (germline): SGHRS, YFSETQ. The V gene lost 4 bases and the J gene lost 1 base, with 17 bases spanning the gap. The CDR3 spans 16 residues. The CDR3 region is CASSGERGHLNYGYTF. CDR3 in DNA: TGCGCCAGCAGCGGAGAAAGGGGACACCTTAACTATGGCTACACCTTC.

This chain uses TRBV7-2 with TRBJ1-4, with D possibly matching TRBD1 (6 bases). The germline CDR1 and CDR2 sequences are SGHTA and FQGNSA. Deletions cut 5 bases from V and 4 bases from J, with 14 bases between. This CDR3 comprises 15 residues. The CDR3 loop reads CASSALTGLNEKLFF. CDR3 bases: TGTGCCAGCAGCGCTTTGACAGGACTTAATGAAAAACTGTTTTTT.

The V call is TRBV19, the J call TRBJ2-1, with TRBD2 matching 9 bases. Germline-derived CDR1 and CDR2 are LNHDA and SQIVND (reference sequence). V gave up 10 bases and J gave up 2 bases; unmatched junction bases: 9. The CDR3 sequence is 15 residues long. The CDR3 sequence: CATTRGGAAYNEQFF. CDR3 DNA: TGTGCCACCACTCGCGGGGGGGCGGCCTACAATGAGCAGTTCTTC.

V gene TRBV5-1 combines with J gene TRBJ2-7, with TRBD2 matching 8 bases. The CDR3 has 13 amino acids. Germline lookup yields CDR1 SGHRS and CDR2 YFSETQ. The V gene end was trimmed by 4 bases and the J gene end by 0 bases; junction bases not matched to a gene: 0. CDR3 sequence reads: CASSTSGSYEQYF. In nucleotides, the CDR3 is TGCGCCAGCAGCACTAGCGGCTCCTACGAGCAGTACTTC.

This rearrangement joins TRBV6-5 to TRBJ1-2; D is perhaps TRBD1 (6 bases). Germline V gene sequence: CDR1 MNHEY, CDR2 SVGAGI. The germline V and J ends were trimmed by 2 bases and 4 bases, with 8 bases remaining between them. The CDR3 totals 13 residues. The DNA of the CDR3 is TGTGCCAGCAGTTACCAGGGGATCTATGGCTACACCTTC. Residues: CASSYQGIYGYTF.

This sequence joins TRBV7-2 and TRBJ2-1; 12 positions agree with TRBD2. This CDR3 comprises 16 residues. V gave up 4 bases and J gave up 7 bases; unmatched junction bases: 8. Looked up from germline, CDR1 is SGHTA and CDR2 is FQGNSA. The CDR3 nucleotides are TGTGCCAGCAGCTACCTAGCGGGGGGGCCGATAAATGAGCAGTTCTTC. It is translated as CASSYLAGGPINEQFF.